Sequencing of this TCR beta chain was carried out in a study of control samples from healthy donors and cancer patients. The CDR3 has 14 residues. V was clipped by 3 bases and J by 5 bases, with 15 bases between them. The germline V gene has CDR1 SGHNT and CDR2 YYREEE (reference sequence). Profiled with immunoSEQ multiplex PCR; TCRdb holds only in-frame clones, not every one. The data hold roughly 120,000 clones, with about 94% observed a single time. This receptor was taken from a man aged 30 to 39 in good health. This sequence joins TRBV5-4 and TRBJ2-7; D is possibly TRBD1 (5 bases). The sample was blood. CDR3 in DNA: TGTGCCAGCAGCTCATGGGGCTTAGTGGACGAGCAGTACTTC. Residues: CASSSWGLVDEQYF.